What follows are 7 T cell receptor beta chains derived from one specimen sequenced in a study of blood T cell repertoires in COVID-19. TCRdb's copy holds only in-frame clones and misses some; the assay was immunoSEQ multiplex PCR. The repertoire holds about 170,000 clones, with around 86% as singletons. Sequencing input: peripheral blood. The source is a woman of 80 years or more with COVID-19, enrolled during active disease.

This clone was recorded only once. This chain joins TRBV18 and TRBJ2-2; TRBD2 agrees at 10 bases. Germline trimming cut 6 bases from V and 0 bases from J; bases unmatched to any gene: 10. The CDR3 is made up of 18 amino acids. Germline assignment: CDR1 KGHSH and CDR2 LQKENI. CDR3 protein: CASSSLGLAVTNTGELFF. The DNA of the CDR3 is TGTGCCAGCTCTTCTCTCGGACTAGCGGTTACGAACACCGGGGAGCTGTTTTTT.

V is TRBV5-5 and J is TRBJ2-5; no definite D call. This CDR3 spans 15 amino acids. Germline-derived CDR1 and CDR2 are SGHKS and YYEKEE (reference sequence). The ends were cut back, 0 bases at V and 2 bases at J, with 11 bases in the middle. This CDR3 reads CASSLGATKQETQYF. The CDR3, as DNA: TGTGCCAGCAGCTTGGGAGCGACCAAACAAGAGACCCAGTACTTC.

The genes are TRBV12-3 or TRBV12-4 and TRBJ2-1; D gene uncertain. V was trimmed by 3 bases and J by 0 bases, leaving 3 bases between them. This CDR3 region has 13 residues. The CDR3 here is CASSFSSYNEQFF. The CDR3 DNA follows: TGTGCCAGCAGTTTCAGCTCCTACAATGAGCAGTTCTTC.

The DNA of the CDR3 is TGTGCCAGTAGTAGTGGACAGGTTGACAATATTTTTTATGGCTACACCTTC. It translates to CASSSGQVDNIFYGYTF. The rearrangement uses TRBV19 and TRBJ1-2; the match to TRBD1 covers 7 bases. CDR1 LNHDA and CDR2 SQIVND come from the germline V gene (reference sequence). The CDR3 length is 17 residues. V shed 4 bases, J shed 5 bases, and the junction held 16 bases outside the gene matches. Complete variable domain (other parts from reference TRBV19 and TRBJ1-2): DGGITQSPKYLFRKEGQNVTLSCEQNLNHDAMYWYRQDPGQGLRLIYYSQIVNDFQKGDIAEGYSVSREKKESFPLTVTSAQKNPTAFYLCASSSGQVDNIFYGYTFGSGTRLTVV.

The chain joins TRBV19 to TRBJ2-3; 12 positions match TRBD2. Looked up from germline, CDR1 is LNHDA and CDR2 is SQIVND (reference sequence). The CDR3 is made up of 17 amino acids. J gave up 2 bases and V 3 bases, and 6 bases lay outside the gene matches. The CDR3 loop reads CASSMTSGGTVTDTQYF. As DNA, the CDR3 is TGTGCCAGTAGTATGACTAGCGGGGGTACTGTCACAGATACGCAGTATTTT.

CDR3: CASSGPRLNTGELFF. For the CDR3, the DNA is TGTGCCAGCAGCGGTCCGAGACTGAACACCGGGGAGCTGTTTTTT. The V gene is TRBV7-2, the J gene TRBJ2-2; D remains unclear. The CDR3 covers 15 residues. Germline-derived CDR1 and CDR2 are SGHTA and FQGNSA. The V gene lost 5 bases and the J gene lost 1 base, with 11 bases spanning the gap.

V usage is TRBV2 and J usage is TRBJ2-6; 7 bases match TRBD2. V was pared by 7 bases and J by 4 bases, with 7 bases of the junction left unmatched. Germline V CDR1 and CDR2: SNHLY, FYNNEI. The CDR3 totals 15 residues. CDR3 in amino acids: CASTGDYAGANVLTF. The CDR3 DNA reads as TGTGCCAGCACGGGGGACTATGCAGGGGCCAACGTCCTGACTTTC.